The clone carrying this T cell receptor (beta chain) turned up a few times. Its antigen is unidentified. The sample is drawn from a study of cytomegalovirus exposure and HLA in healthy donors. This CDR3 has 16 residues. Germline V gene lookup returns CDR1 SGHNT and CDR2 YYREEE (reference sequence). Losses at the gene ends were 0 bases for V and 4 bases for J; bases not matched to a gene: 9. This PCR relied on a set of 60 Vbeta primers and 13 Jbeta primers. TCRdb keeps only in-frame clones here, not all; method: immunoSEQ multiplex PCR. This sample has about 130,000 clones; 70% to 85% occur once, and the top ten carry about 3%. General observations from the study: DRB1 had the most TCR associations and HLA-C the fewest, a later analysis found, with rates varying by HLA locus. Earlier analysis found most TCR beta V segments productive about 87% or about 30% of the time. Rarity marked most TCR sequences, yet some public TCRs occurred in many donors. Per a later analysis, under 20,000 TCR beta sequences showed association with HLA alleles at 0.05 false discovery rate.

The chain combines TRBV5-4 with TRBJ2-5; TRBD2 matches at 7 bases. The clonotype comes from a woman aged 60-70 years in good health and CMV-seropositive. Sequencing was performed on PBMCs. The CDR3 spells CASSLGPSGEGETQYF. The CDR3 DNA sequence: TGTGCCAGCAGCTTGGGACCAAGCGGGGAGGGAGAGACCCAGTACTTC.